Described below is a single TCR beta chain sequence and its context. These data come from a study of blood T cell repertoires in COVID-19. About the research overall: Researchers got acute and convalescent COVID-19 samples from the United States, Italy and Spain. The analysed material was cDNA or gDNA that came from T cells, B-cell-depleted T cells, or PBMCs.

Germline V gives CDR1 SGHRS, CDR2 YFSETQ. The trim removed 3 bases at V and 1 base at J, leaving 8 bases unmatched. CDR3 length: 16 residues. Authors' analysis steps: Amplifying reference gene primers gave estimates of nucleated cell counts. TCRdb keeps only in-frame clones here, not all; method: immunoSEQ multiplex PCR. For V, J and clone size, that table is used; D and trimming come from the DNA. The table lists over 45,000 clones, 80% to 90% of them singletons. This sequence joins TRBV5-1 and TRBJ2-3; 7 positions agree with TRBD2. The specimen sequenced was peripheral blood. This clonotype was obtained from a woman older than 75 with acute or convalescent COVID-19. DNA for the CDR3: TGCGCCAGCAGCTCCGTCGGGGGGTCTGGCACAGATACGCAGTATTTT. Its protein product is CASSSVGGSGTDTQYF.